This T cell receptor (beta chain) was obtained from a study of read filtering for tumor transcriptome and immune sequencing. As for the study in general: After DNase treatment, RNA was made into whole-transcriptome libraries. Whole-study results and caveats: RNA-seq captured clonotypes less deeply and reliably than IR-seq. Single-read clonotypes: roughly 86% of IR-seq clonotypes (approximately 4% of reads), around three quarters of RNA-seq clonotypes (less than 50% of reads).

Trimming at V came to 3 bases and at J to 1 base, leaving 3 bases not matched to a gene. The CDR3 runs to 15 residues. CDR1 and CDR2 from the germline V gene are SQVTM and ANQGSEA. The library was built from roughly 400 ng RNA with molecular barcoded adaptors for alpha/delta and beta/gamma chains. TCRdb independently ran MiXCR on the reads; one entry per CDR3 protein. This sample has some 50,000 distinct CDR3 sequences, with less than 20% found just once. This clonotype was seen at least ten times. Its matching antigen is unknown. The origin of this receptor is a donor at least 40 years old with multiple myeloma. The chain has TRBV29-1 and TRBJ2-1; TRBD2 matches 10 bases. The sequenced material came from a population of CD138-negative cells sorted from bone marrow. The CDR3 region is CSVDLAGVSYNEQFF. The CDR3 DNA is TGCAGCGTTGATCTAGCGGGAGTATCCTACAATGAGCAGTTCTTC.